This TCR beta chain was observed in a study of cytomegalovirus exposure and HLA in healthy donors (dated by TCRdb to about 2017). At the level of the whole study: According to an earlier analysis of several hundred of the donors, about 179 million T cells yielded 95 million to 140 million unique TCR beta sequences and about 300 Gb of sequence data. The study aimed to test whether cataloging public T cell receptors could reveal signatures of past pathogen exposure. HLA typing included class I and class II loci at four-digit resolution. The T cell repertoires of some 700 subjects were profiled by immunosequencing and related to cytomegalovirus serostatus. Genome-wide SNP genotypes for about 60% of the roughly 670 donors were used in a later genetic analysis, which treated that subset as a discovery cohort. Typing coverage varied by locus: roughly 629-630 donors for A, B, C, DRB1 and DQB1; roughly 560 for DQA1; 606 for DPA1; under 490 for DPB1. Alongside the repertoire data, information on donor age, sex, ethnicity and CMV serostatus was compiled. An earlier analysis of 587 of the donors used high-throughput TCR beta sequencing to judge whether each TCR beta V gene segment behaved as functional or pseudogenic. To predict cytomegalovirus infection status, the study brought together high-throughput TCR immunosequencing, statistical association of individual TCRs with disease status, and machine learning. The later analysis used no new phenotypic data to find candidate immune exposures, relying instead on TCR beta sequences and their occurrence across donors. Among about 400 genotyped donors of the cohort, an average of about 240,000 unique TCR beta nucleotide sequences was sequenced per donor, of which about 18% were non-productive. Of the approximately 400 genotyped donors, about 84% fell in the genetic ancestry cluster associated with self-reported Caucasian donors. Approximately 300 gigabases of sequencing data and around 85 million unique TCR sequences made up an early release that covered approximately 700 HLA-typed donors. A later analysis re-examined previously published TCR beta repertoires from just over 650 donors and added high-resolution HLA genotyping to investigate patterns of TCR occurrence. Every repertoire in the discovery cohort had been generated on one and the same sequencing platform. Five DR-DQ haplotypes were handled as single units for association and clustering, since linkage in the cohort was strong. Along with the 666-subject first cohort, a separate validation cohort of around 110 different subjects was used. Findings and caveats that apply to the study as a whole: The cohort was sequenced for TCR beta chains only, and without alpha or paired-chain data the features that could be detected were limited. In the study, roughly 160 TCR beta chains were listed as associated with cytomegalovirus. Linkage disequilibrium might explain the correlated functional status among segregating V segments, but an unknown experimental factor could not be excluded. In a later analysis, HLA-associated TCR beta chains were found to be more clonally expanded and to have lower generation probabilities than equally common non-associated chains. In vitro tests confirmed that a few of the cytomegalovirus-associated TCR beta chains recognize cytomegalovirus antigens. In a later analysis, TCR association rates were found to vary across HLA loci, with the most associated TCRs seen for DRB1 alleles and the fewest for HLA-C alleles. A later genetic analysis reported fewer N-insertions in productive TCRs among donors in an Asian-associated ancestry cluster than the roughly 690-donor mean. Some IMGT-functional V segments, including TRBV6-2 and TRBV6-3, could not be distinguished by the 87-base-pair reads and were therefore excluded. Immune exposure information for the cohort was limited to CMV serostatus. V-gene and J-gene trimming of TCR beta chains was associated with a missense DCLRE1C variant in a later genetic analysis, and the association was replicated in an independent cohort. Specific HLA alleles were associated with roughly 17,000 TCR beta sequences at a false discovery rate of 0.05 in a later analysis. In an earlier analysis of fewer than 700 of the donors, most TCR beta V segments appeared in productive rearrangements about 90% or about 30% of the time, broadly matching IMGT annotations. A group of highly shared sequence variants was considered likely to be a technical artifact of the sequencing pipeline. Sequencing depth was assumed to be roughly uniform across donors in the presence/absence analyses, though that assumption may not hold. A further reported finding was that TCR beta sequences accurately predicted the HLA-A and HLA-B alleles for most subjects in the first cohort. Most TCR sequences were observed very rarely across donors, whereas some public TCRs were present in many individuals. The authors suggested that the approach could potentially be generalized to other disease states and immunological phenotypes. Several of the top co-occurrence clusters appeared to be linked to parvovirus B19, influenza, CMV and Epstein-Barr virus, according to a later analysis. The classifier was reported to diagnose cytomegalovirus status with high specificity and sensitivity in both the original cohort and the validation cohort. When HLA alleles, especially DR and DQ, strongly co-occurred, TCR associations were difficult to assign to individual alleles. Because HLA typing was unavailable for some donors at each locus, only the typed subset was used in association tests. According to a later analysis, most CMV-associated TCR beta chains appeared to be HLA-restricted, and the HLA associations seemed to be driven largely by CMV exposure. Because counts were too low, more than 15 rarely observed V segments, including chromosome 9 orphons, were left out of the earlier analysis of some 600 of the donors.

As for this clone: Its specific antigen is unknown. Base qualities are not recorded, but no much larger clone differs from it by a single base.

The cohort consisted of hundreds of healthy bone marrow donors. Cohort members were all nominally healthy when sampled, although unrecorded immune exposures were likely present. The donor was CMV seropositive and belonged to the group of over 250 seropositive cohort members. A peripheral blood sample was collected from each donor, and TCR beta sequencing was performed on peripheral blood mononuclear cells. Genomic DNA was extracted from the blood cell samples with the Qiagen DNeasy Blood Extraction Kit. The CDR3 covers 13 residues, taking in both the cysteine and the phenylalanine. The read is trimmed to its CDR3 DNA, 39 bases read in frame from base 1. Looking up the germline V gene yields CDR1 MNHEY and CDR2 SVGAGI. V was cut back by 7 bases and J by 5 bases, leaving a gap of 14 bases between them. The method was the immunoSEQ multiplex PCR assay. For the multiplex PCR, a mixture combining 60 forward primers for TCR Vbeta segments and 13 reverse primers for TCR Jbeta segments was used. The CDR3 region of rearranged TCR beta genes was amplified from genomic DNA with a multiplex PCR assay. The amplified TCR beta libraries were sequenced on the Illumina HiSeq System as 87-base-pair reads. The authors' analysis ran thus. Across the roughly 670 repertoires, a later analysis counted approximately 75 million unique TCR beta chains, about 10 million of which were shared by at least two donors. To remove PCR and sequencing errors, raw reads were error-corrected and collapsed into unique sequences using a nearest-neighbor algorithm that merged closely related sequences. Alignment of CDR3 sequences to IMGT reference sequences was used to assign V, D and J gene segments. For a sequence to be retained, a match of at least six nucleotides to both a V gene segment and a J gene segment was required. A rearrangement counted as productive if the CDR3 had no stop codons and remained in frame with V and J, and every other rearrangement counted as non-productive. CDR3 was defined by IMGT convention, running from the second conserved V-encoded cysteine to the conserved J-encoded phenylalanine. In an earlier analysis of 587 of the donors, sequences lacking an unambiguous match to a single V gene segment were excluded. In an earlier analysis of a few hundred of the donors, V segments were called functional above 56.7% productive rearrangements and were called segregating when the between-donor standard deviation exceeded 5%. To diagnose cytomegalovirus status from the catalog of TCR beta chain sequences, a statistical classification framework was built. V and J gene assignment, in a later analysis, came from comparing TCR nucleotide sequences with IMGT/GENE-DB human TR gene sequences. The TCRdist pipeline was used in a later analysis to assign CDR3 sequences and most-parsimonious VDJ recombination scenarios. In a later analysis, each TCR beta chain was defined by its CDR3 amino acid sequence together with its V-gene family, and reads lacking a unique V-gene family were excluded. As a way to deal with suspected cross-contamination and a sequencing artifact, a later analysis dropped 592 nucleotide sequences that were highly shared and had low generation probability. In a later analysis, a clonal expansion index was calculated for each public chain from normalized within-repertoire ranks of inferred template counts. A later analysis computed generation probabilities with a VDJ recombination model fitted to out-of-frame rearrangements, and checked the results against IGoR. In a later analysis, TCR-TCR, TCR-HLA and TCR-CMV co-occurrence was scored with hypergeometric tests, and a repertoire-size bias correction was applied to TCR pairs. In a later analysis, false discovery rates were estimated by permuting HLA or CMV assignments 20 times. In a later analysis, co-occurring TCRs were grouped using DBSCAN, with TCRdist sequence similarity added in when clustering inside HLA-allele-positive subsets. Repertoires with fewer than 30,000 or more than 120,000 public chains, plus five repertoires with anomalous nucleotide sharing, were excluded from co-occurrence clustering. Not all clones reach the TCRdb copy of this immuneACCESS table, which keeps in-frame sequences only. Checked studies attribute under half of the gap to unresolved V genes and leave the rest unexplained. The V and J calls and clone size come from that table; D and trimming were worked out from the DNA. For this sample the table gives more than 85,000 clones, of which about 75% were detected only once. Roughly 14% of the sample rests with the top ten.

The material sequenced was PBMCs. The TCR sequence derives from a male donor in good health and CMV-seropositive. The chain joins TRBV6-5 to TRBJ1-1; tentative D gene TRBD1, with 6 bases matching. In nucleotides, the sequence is TGTGCCAGCACCGACCCGGGACAAACTGAAGCTTTCTTT. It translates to CASTDPGQTEAFF.